A selection of T cell receptor beta chains follows, all from one sample in a study of CXCR3-negative and CXCR3-positive naive CD8 T cells. One entry per CDR3 protein, without DNA, is what TCRdb gives after re-calling the 5' RACE reads. This table holds about 150,000 distinct CDR3 sequences. Sequences were obtained from naive CXCR3+ CD8+ T cells from blood. The receptors derive from a human donor in good health. Some clones in this sample may be carry-over from other donors' samples. CDR3s include the opening cysteine and the closing phenylalanine or tryptophan.

TRBJ2-3 | TRBV5-1 | CASSLGWAGEDTQYF
TRBJ2-1 | TRBV7-9 | CASSLGETSGSGPYNEQFF
TRBJ1-5 | TRBV28 | CASSLEVGGLGGYFQPQHF
TRBJ2-3 | TRBV4-1 | CASSQWTSASTDTQYF
TRBJ2-7 | TRBV7-9 | CASSPPGQGYYEQYF
TRBJ1-5 | TRBV12-3/TRBV12-4 | CASSSQGGGGKGNQPQHF
TRBJ2-7 | TRBV7-9 | CASSLEFYEQYF
TRBJ2-7 | TRBV6-2/TRBV6-3 | CASNLEGPPYEQYF
TRBJ2-7 | TRBV27 | CASSPHRGHVEQYF
TRBJ2-7 | TRBV9 | CASSSRGGNDEQYF
TRBJ1-1 | TRBV20-1 | CSARPWGDTEAFF
TRBJ2-7 | TRBV23-1 | CASSHPTDRDETYEQYF
TRBJ2-7 | TRBV7-2 | CASSLESTGFGAYEQYF
TRBJ2-5 | TRBV21-1 | CASRVGKEETQYF
TRBJ2-7 | TRBV10-1 | CASSVYRDLTYEQYF
TRBJ2-2 | TRBV11-2 | CASSLVFLVPANTGELFF
TRBJ2-5 | TRBV19 | CASMVVGPRSADF
TRBJ2-7 | TRBV4-1 | CASSLTGTIYEQYF
TRBJ2-1 | TRBV14 | CASSLQPGLHNEQFF
TRBJ2-7 | TRBV23-1 | CASSQSVIPAGSYEQYF
TRBJ2-7 | TRBV3-1 | CASSPSGRASRLAHEQYF
TRBJ1-1 | TRBV29-1 | CSPPEGGGPNTEAFF
TRBJ1-1 | TRBV5-5 | CASSLVLDEAFF
TRBJ2-1 | TRBV12-3/TRBV12-4 | CASSTGDYEQFF
TRBJ2-7 | TRBV6-6 | CASSLDTAYEQYF
TRBJ2-5 | TRBV6-6 | CASSSLWGQETQYF
TRBJ2-1 | TRBV6-1 | CASSYEEDRVWIGQFF
TRBJ2-5 | TRBV20-1 | CSARSAGVGETQYF
TRBJ1-1 | TRBV21-1 | CASSKWDLNTEAFF
TRBJ2-1 | TRBV4-3 | CASSQEGQPYNEQFF
TRBJ2-5 | TRBV7-8 | CASSLALLAWTEGQETQYF
TRBJ2-2 | TRBV29-1 | CSVTGVSNTGELFF
TRBJ2-7 | TRBV28 | CASSLLSGSGAYEQYF
TRBJ2-1 | TRBV29-1 | CSAIAGDYNEQFF
TRBJ2-3 | TRBV6-5 | CASSYSMWDRSTDTQYF
TRBJ1-1 | TRBV20-1 | CSARVPGRNTEAFF
TRBJ1-5 | TRBV19 | CATHATGTATTPQHF
TRBJ2-2 | TRBV27 | CASSLSVTGTGELFF
TRBJ2-7 | TRBV5-5 | CASSFSSGRPISYEQYF
TRBJ2-7 | TRBV4-1 | CASSQGTSLPYEQYF